The 29 T cell receptor beta chains given below trace back to one sample, sequenced in a study of cytomegalovirus exposure and HLA in healthy donors. Amplification used 60 Vbeta primers and 13 Jbeta primers. Profiling relied on immunoSEQ multiplex PCR, and the TCRdb table lists in-frame clones only, not all of them. The sample carries about 190,000 clones, over 60% recorded once. Sequencing used PBMCs. The receptors come from a man aged 25-40 years in good health and CMV-seropositive.

V usage is TRBV6-5 and J usage is TRBJ2-1; the D gene is possibly TRBD2 (6 bases). Trimming left V 8 bases short and J 7 bases short, with 15 bases between. CDR1 is MNHEY and CDR2 is SVGAGI in the germline V gene. There are 13 residues in the CDR3. The CDR3 loop is CASYGTLSNEQFF. For the CDR3, the DNA is TGTGCCAGCTACGGGACTCTGTCGAATGAGCAGTTCTTC.

CDR3 sequence reads: CASSYGQGEKLFF. CDR3 sequence (DNA): TGTGCCAGCAGCTATGGACAGGGAGAAAAACTGTTTTTT. The chain couples TRBV11-1 to TRBJ1-4; TRBD1 matches at 8 bases. The V and J ends lost 4 bases and 8 bases, in that order; junction bases with no gene match: 3. Per germline, CDR1 SGHAT and CDR2 FQDESV (reference sequence). CDR3 size: 13 residues.

The J gene is TRBJ1-4, the V gene TRBV28, with D unclear. The CDR3 covers 14 residues. Germline V gene sequence: CDR1 MDHEN, CDR2 SYDVKM. Trimming stripped 3 bases from V and 3 bases from J, with 8 bases between. DNA for the CDR3: TGTGCCAGCAGTTTGCGGGGTGCTAATGAAAAACTGTTTTTT. Protein: CASSLRGANEKLFF.

The genes are TRBV6-4 and TRBJ2-3; TRBD2 matches at 8 bases. V lost 0 bases to trimming and J lost 0 bases; unmatched junction nucleotides: 5. This CDR3 is 17 amino acids long. CDR1 MRHNA and CDR2 SNTAGT come from the germline V gene. The CDR3, as DNA: TGTGCCAGCAGTGACTCGGGGGCTAGCGGGAGCACAGATACGCAGTATTTT. Its protein product is CASSDSGASGSTDTQYF.

The chain combines TRBV5-1 with TRBJ2-3, with D possibly TRBD2 on 6 matching bases. This CDR3 is built from 14 residues. Trimming shortened V by 2 bases and J by 4 bases, and 11 bases separated the two germline ends. Per the germline V gene, CDR1 is SGHRS and CDR2 is YFSETQ. The CDR3 nucleotides read TGCGCCAGCAGCTTCTCACTAGCCGCAGATACGCAGTATTTT. This codes for CASSFSLAADTQYF. The variable domain in full, completed from reference TRBV5-1 and TRBJ2-3, reads KAGVTQTPRYLIKTRGQQVTLSCSPISGHRSVSWYQQTPGQGLQFLFEYFSETQRNKGNFPGRFSGRQFSNSRSEMNVSTLELGDSALYLCASSFSLAADTQYFGPGTRLTVL.

The chain joins TRBV4-1 to TRBJ2-7; TRBD1 agrees at 10 bases. The germline V gene encodes CDR1 MGHRA and CDR2 YSYEKL. V was clipped by 5 bases and J by 2 bases; unmatched bases: 6. This CDR3 has 15 amino acids. Here the CDR3 reads CASSFAGTGAYEQYF. DNA of the CDR3: TGCGCCAGCAGCTTTGCCGGGACAGGGGCCTACGAGCAGTACTTC.

This chain joins TRBV18 and TRBJ1-2; 7 positions match TRBD1. The V and J ends lost 0 bases and 8 bases, in that order; junction bases with no gene match: 9. This CDR3 is 15 amino acids long. In germline, CDR1 is KGHSH, CDR2 LQKENI. The CDR3 is CASSPPGQLGCGYTF. The CDR3 nucleotides are TGTGCCAGCTCACCACCGGGACAGCTGGGATGCGGCTACACCTTC.

This clone showed up just a few times. This rearrangement joins TRBV10-3 to TRBJ2-4, with 9 bases identical to TRBD2. V lost 3 bases to trimming and J lost 4 bases; unmatched junction nucleotides: 7. Per germline, CDR1 ENHRY and CDR2 SYGVKD. This CDR3 region has 16 residues. For the CDR3, the DNA is TGTGCCATCAGTGAATTTAGCGGGGGTGCGAAAAACATTCAGTACTTC. This codes for CAISEFSGGAKNIQYF.

Written as DNA, the CDR3 is TGTGCCAGCAGCGTAGCTGAGGGTAGCGGAGAGACCCAGTACTTC. It encodes CASSVAEGSGETQYF. The chain has TRBV9 and TRBJ2-5; a weak D match, TRBD2 (6 bases). Per germline, CDR1 SGDLS and CDR2 YYNGEE. V was clipped by 0 bases and J by 4 bases, with 13 bases between them. This CDR3 is 15 amino acids long.

This chain links TRBV10-3 with TRBJ2-2; D unclear. V lost 4 bases, J lost 6 bases, and 6 bases lay in between. Germline CDR1 ENHRY, CDR2 SYGVKD. The CDR3 is made up of 12 amino acids. The CDR3 loop is CAISGGAGELFF. In DNA form, the CDR3 reads TGTGCCATCAGTGGCGGAGCCGGGGAGCTGTTTTTT.

The CDR3 loop reads CASSRTGAADTQYF. CDR3 in DNA: TGTGCCAGCAGTAGGACAGGGGCGGCAGATACGCAGTATTTT. The rearrangement links TRBV5-4 to TRBJ2-3, with TRBD1 matching 9 bases. This CDR3 spans 14 amino acids. CDR1 and CDR2 (germline): SGHNT, YYREEE (reference sequence). Germline trimming cut 5 bases from V and 4 bases from J; bases unmatched to any gene: 5.

The chain links TRBV28 to TRBJ2-4, with D maybe TRBD1 (5 bases). Trimming stripped 5 bases from V and 1 base from J, with 15 bases between. This CDR3 spans 16 amino acids. Germline lookup yields CDR1 MDHEN and CDR2 SYDVKM. The CDR3 DNA reads as TGTGCCAGCAGTCCAAGGGGCTGGCCGGCCAAAAACATTCAGTACTTC. Translation: CASSPRGWPAKNIQYF.

The chain joins TRBV10-3 to TRBJ2-5; a weak D match, TRBD1 (6 bases). V was cut by 7 bases and J by 5 bases, with 17 bases left in between. CDR1 ENHRY and CDR2 SYGVKD come from the germline V gene. The CDR3 is 14 residues long. The CDR3 nucleotides are TGTGCCATCAACACCGATAGGCAGGGGGAGACCCAGTACTTC. Its translation is CAINTDRQGETQYF.

The chain employs TRBV7-2 and TRBJ2-5; D is ambiguous. Germline-derived CDR1 and CDR2 are SGHTA and FQGNSA. The CDR3 is 12 amino acids. The V end lost 1 base, the J end lost 5 bases, and 5 bases lay between the germline ends. In DNA, the CDR3 is TGTGCCAGCAGCTTAGGGCCTGAGACCCAGTACTTC. This codes for CASSLGPETQYF.

As DNA, the CDR3 is TGTGCCAGCAGCGTAGAAGGGGGTCACACAGATACGCAGTATTTT. Translating it yields CASSVEGGHTDTQYF. This rearrangement joins TRBV9 to TRBJ2-3, with D tentatively TRBD1 (6 bases). The germline V gene has CDR1 SGDLS and CDR2 YYNGEE. CDR3 length: 15 residues. V was clipped by 0 bases and J by 2 bases, with 10 bases between them.

In DNA, the CDR3 is TGTGCCAGCAGTTACCAGGGAGCGGGTCTTGGCTACACCTTC. Protein product: CASSYQGAGLGYTF. V and J are TRBV6-5 and TRBJ1-2; a possible D gene is TRBD1 (5 bases). The V gene's germline CDR1 is MNHEY and CDR2 SVGAGI. The CDR3 consists of 14 residues. V dropped 2 bases and J dropped 7 bases, with 14 bases sitting between them.

The chain combines TRBV6-5 with TRBJ2-5; D call uncertain. CDR1 MNHEY and CDR2 SVGAGI come from the germline V gene. Trimming shortened V by 7 bases and J by 2 bases, and 8 bases separated the two germline ends. The CDR3 covers 12 residues. CDR3 residues: CASTSPQETQYF. CDR3 in DNA: TGTGCCAGCACTTCTCCTCAAGAGACCCAGTACTTC.

The sample holds a few counts of this clone. This chain links TRBV7-8 with TRBJ2-7, with TRBD2 matching 8 bases. From germline, CDR1 is SGHVS and CDR2 FQNEAQ. The CDR3 has 16 amino acids. V lost 1 base and J lost 1; bases outside the gene matches: 6. CDR3 amino acids: CASSLVRGGTSYEQYF. DNA of the CDR3: TGTGCCAGCAGCTTAGTTCGCGGGGGGACTTCCTACGAGCAGTACTTC.

The rearrangement links TRBV18 to TRBJ2-1; TRBD1 agrees at 7 bases. This CDR3 comprises 13 residues. Germline assignment: CDR1 KGHSH and CDR2 LQKENI. V shed 0 bases and J 8 bases; nucleotides not matched to a gene: 1. Here the CDR3 DNA reads TGTGCCAGCTCACCACCCGGACAGGATGAGCAGTTCTTC. Its protein product is CASSPPGQDEQFF. Based on the CDR3 plus reference TRBV18 and TRBJ2-1, the full variable domain is NAGVMQNPRHLVRRRGQEARLRCSPMKGHSHVYWYRQLPEEGLKFMVYLQKENIIDESGMPKERFSAEFPKEGPSILRIQQVVRGDSAAYFCASSPPGQDEQFFGPGTRLTVL.

The chain recombines TRBV19 with TRBJ2-7; D is ambiguous. Germline V lookup: CDR1 LNHDA, CDR2 SQIVND (reference sequence). The CDR3 is 15 residues long. Trimming cost V 3 bases and J 2 bases, with 14 bases left between them. Here the CDR3 reads CASSIVRVPTYEQYF. CDR3 bases: TGTGCCAGTAGTATCGTCCGGGTACCAACCTACGAGCAGTACTTC.

This clone has just a few counts. The rearrangement links TRBV4-3 to TRBJ2-4, with a tentative D call TRBD1 (6 bases). Per the germline V gene, CDR1 is LGHNA and CDR2 is YSLEER. V dropped 1 base and J dropped 4 bases, with 11 bases sitting between them. The CDR3 has 15 residues. In DNA, the CDR3 is TGCGCCAGCAGCCAAGTCTCTGGACAGAAAAACATTCAGTACTTC. Protein product: CASSQVSGQKNIQYF.

This sequence joins TRBV4-3 and TRBJ2-5; TRBD1 matches 7 bases. CDR1 and CDR2 from the germline V gene are LGHNA and YSLEER. V trimming: 4 bases; J trimming: 3 bases; junction bases outside the gene matches: 2. CDR3 length: 13 amino acids. The chain's CDR3 is CASSPQGEETQYF. CDR3 sequence (DNA): TGCGCCAGCAGCCCTCAGGGGGAAGAGACCCAGTACTTC.

The chain joins TRBV11-3 to TRBJ2-7; 10 nucleotides line up with TRBD2. After removal of 3 bases from V and 2 bases from J, the junction contained 4 bases not matched to a gene. Per the germline V gene, CDR1 is SGHNT and CDR2 is YENEEA. This CDR3 region has 15 residues. CDR3 in DNA: TGTGCCAGCAGCTTTAGCGGGGGGCCCGCCTACGAGCAGTACTTC. Residues: CASSFSGGPAYEQYF. Full variable domain (missing parts from reference TRBV11-3 and TRBJ2-7): EAGVVQSPRYKIIEKKQPVAFWCNPISGHNTLYWYLQNLGQGPELLIRYENEEAVDDSQLPKDRFSAERLKGVDSTLKIQPAELGDSAVYLCASSFSGGPAYEQYFGPGTRLTVT.

The chain is built from TRBV19 and TRBJ1-5; 9 bases align to TRBD1. Germline V CDR1 and CDR2: LNHDA, SQIVND (reference sequence). With V trimmed by 3 bases and J by 0 bases, 3 bases remained unmatched. This CDR3 is 16 amino acids long. In DNA, the CDR3 is TGTGCCAGTAGTATGACAGGGGGACTTAGCAATCAGCCCCAGCATTTT. This encodes CASSMTGGLSNQPQHF.

The rearrangement links TRBV13 to TRBJ2-5; 12 positions agree with TRBD2. The length of the CDR3 is 19 residues. Germline CDR1 and CDR2: PRHDT and FYEKMQ (reference sequence). The ends lost 2 bases at V and 2 bases at J; junction bases unmatched: 12. The CDR3 region has the DNA TGTGCCAGCAGCTTATTCGGTGGGGGAACTAGCGGGGGGCAAGAGACCCAGTACTTC. This sequence encodes CASSLFGGGTSGGQETQYF.

This chain links TRBV10-3 with TRBJ2-1, with 8 positions matching TRBD2. J gave up 0 bases and V 0 bases, and 7 bases lay outside the gene matches. The CDR3 totals 18 residues. From germline, CDR1 is ENHRY and CDR2 SYGVKD. The CDR3 is CAISESPPSGSSYNEQFF. In nucleotides, the CDR3 is TGTGCCATCAGTGAGTCGCCCCCCAGCGGGAGCTCCTACAATGAGCAGTTCTTC.

The chain recombines TRBV5-4 with TRBJ1-2; D is perhaps TRBD1 (6 bases). Germline CDR1 reads SGHNT; CDR2 reads YYREEE (reference sequence). The CDR3 is made up of 12 amino acids. Trimming shortened V by 9 bases and J by 5 bases, and 14 bases separated the two germline ends. The chain's CDR3 is CATPTGKYGYTF. Written as DNA, the CDR3 is TGTGCCACCCCGACAGGAAAGTATGGCTACACCTTC. The full variable domain, rest sourced from reference TRBV5-4 and TRBJ1-2, is ETGVTQSPTHLIKTRGQQVTLRCSSQSGHNTVSWYQQALGQGPQFIFQYYREEENGRGNFPPRFSGLQFPNYSSELNVNALELDDSALYLCATPTGKYGYTFGSGTRLTVV.

The chain carries TRBV27 and TRBJ1-2; the D is unclear. The CDR3 spans 13 residues. V was pared by 4 bases and J by 6 bases, with 12 bases between. Germline V gene sequence: CDR1 MNHEY, CDR2 SMNVEV (reference sequence). Written as DNA, the CDR3 is TGTGCCAGCAGTTCCGCGGGAGCCCATGGCTACACCTTC. Encoded protein: CASSSAGAHGYTF.

The V gene is TRBV13, the J gene TRBJ2-2, with a possible D match to TRBD2 (7 bases). Deletions cut 1 base from V and 5 bases from J, with 14 bases between. Per germline, CDR1 PRHDT and CDR2 FYEKMQ (reference sequence). The CDR3 totals 16 residues. DNA of the CDR3: TGTGCCAGCAGCTTAGTCAGCGGGACAAATACCGGGGAGCTGTTTTTT. This encodes CASSLVSGTNTGELFF.